This T cell receptor (beta chain) is drawn from a study of T cell changes during pregnancy in multiple sclerosis. This table comes from immunoSEQ multiplex PCR, and its TCRdb copy is limited to in-frame clones, with some not included. The sample shows 75,000 to 80,000 clones, over 75% of them seen only once. V was cut by 6 bases and J by 7 bases, with 12 bases left in between. This CDR3 region has 13 residues. Germline V lookup: CDR1 SNHLY, CDR2 FYNNEI. The rearrangement links TRBV2 to TRBJ2-2; D may be TRBD1 (6 bases). This TCR was sampled from a female donor with multiple sclerosis, enrolled in a pregnancy study. The material was peripheral blood, obtained before pregnancy. This chain's CDR3 is CASSQEGVGELFF. In DNA, the CDR3 is TGTGCCAGCAGCCAAGAGGGGGTCGGGGAGCTGTTTTTT.